The 23 T cell receptor beta chains below all came from one sample that was sequenced in a study of blood T cell repertoires in COVID-19. Assay used: immunoSEQ multiplex PCR; TCRdb lists only in-frame clones, some missing. This table has approximately 250,000 clones, approximately 88% appearing once. Sequencing used PBMCs or T cells enriched from blood (not recorded which). Every receptor here comes from a woman aged 40 to 49 who had been exposed to COVID-19.

The chain uses TRBV18 and TRBJ1-2; D possibly corresponds to TRBD1 (5 bases). The V end was cut by 5 bases, the J end by 3 bases, with 10 bases between. This CDR3 region has 13 residues. From germline, CDR1 is KGHSH and CDR2 LQKENI. The CDR3 sequence is CASSITGDYGYTF. Here the CDR3 DNA reads TGTGCCAGCTCAATAACAGGCGACTATGGCTACACCTTC.

This sequence joins TRBV14 and TRBJ1-3, with D possibly being TRBD1 (5 bases). The CDR3 sequence is 15 residues long. Trimming pared 6 bases from V and 0 bases from J, leaving 12 bases between. In germline, CDR1 is SGHDN, CDR2 FVKESK. CDR3 DNA: TGTGCCAGCAGGCCCTCCGGGGGCTCTGGAAACACCATATATTTT. Its translation: CASRPSGGSGNTIYF. The entire variable domain, with the rest obtained from reference TRBV14 and TRBJ1-3, is as follows: EAGVTQFPSHSVIEKGQTVTLRCDPISGHDNLYWYRRVMGKEIKFLLHFVKESKQDESGMPNNRFLAERTGGTYSTLKVQPAELEDSGVYFCASRPSGGSGNTIYFGEGSWLTVV.

The chain recombines TRBV6-2 or TRBV6-3 with TRBJ2-7; 7 bases line up with TRBD2. CDR1 MNHEY and CDR2 SVGEGT come from the germline V gene. There are 14 residues in the CDR3. Trimming cost V 6 bases and J 2 bases; bases outside gene matches: 7. The CDR3 sequence: CASSVGLGAYEQYV. The CDR3 DNA sequence: TGTGCCAGCAGCGTCGGACTAGGGGCCTACGAGCAGTACGTC.

The chain joins TRBV7-9 to TRBJ2-3; 14 bases align to TRBD2. Germline CDR1 and CDR2: SEHNR and FQNEAQ (reference sequence). Losses at the gene ends were 5 bases for V and 7 bases for J; bases not matched to a gene: 5. This CDR3 has 15 residues. CDR3 loop: CASSRGLAGVYTQYF. Written as DNA, the CDR3 is TGTGCCAGCAGCCGGGGACTAGCGGGAGTGTATACGCAGTATTTT.

This sequence joins TRBV28 and TRBJ1-6, with 9 bases lining up with TRBD1. V lost 5 bases and J lost 0; bases outside the gene matches: 8. The CDR3 is 18 residues long. Per germline, CDR1 MDHEN and CDR2 SYDVKM. DNA of the CDR3: TGTGCCAGCAGTCCGGGACAGGGCCGGAGCTCCTATAATTCACCCCTCCACTTT. This translates into CASSPGQGRSSYNSPLHF. Full variable domain (remainder filled in from reference TRBV28 and TRBJ1-6): DVKVTQSSRYLVKRTGEKVFLECVQDMDHENMFWYRQDPGLGLRLIYFSYDVKMKEKGDIPEGYSVSREKKERFSLILESASTNQTSMYLCASSPGQGRSSYNSPLHFGNGTRLTVT.

This rearrangement joins TRBV5-8 to TRBJ2-1; TRBD2 is a possible D gene (6 bases). The germline CDR1 and CDR2 sequences are SGHTS and YDEGEE. V dropped 2 bases and J dropped 0 bases, with 15 bases sitting between them. This CDR3 comprises 17 residues. The CDR3 is CASSFMRGLSSYNEQFF. CDR3 nucleotides: TGTGCCAGCAGCTTTATGCGGGGCCTAAGCTCCTACAATGAGCAGTTCTTC.

This sequence joins TRBV5-4 and TRBJ2-7, with D possibly being TRBD1 (6 bases). The germline V and J ends were trimmed by 2 bases and 0 bases, with 12 bases remaining between them. Germline V gives CDR1 SGHNT, CDR2 YYREEE (reference sequence). CDR3 length: 15 amino acids. The CDR3 spells CASSLGQKSSYEQYF. CDR3 coding DNA: TGTGCCAGCAGCTTAGGACAGAAATCCTCCTACGAGCAGTACTTC.

This chain uses TRBV2 with TRBJ2-3; 10 bases are a match to TRBD1. This CDR3 has 14 amino acids. The ends lost 6 bases at V and 3 bases at J; junction bases unmatched: 3. The V gene's germline CDR1 is SNHLY and CDR2 FYNNEI. CDR3 in DNA: TGTGCCAGCAGACCGGGACAGGGGACAGATACGCAGTATTTT. It is translated as CASRPGQGTDTQYF.

The chain uses TRBV6-5 and TRBJ1-2; D ambiguous. The germline V gene encodes CDR1 MNHEY and CDR2 SVGAGI. This CDR3 contains 15 residues. V was clipped by 0 bases and J by 4 bases, with 12 bases between them. The CDR3 protein is CASSYSSVRVYGYTF. DNA for the CDR3: TGTGCCAGCAGTTACTCGTCGGTACGCGTCTATGGCTACACCTTC.

This clone was detected once. V usage is TRBV11-2 and J usage is TRBJ2-2; 12 bases fit TRBD2. The CDR3 spans 18 residues. V shed 1 base, J shed 5 bases, and the junction held 8 bases outside the gene matches. CDR1 and CDR2 from the germline V gene are SGHAT and FQNNGV. The CDR3 here is CASSLGLAGGRWTGELFF. CDR3 nucleotides: TGTGCCAGCAGCTTAGGGCTAGCGGGGGGGCGTTGGACCGGGGAGCTGTTTTTT.

This chain uses TRBV19 with TRBJ2-1; 7 nucleotides match TRBD2. This CDR3 is built from 16 residues. J lost 7 bases, V lost 1 base, and 10 bases had no gene match. The germline V gene encodes CDR1 LNHDA and CDR2 SQIVND (reference sequence). CDR3 nucleotides: TGTGCCAGTAGTATAGTTGGGAGGGAGCCGTTGAATGAGCAGTTCTTC. Translated: CASSIVGREPLNEQFF.

This chain joins TRBV28 and TRBJ1-6; no definite D call. V lost 2 bases to trimming and J lost 5 bases, with 10 bases between them. Germline CDR1 MDHEN, CDR2 SYDVKM. CDR3 size: 15 residues. The CDR3: CASSLSSVHNSPLHF. CDR3 nucleotide sequence: TGTGCCAGCAGTTTAAGCTCGGTCCATAATTCACCCCTCCACTTT.

CDR3 in amino acids: CASNQPATDTQYF. The CDR3 region has the DNA TGTGCCAGCAACCAACCTGCGACAGATACGCAGTATTTT. This chain joins TRBV28 and TRBJ2-3; D not certain. The CDR3 runs 13 residues. V was shortened by 7 bases and J by 3 bases, with 11 bases between the two germline ends. Germline V gene data show CDR1 as MDHEN and CDR2 as SYDVKM.

V and J are TRBV19 and TRBJ2-7, with 7 bases matching TRBD1. V lost 4 bases to trimming and J lost 2 bases; unmatched junction nucleotides: 5. The CDR3 totals 14 residues. Germline CDR1 and CDR2: LNHDA and SQIVND (reference sequence). For the CDR3, the DNA is TGTGCCAGTAGTAGTTACAGGGGTACCTACGAGCAGTACTTC. As protein: CASSSYRGTYEQYF.

This clone was observed once. V usage is TRBV4-1 and J usage is TRBJ1-5; 8 nucleotides align to TRBD1. Per germline, CDR1 MGHRA and CDR2 YSYEKL. V trimming: 2 bases; J trimming: 9 bases; junction bases outside the gene matches: 12. The CDR3 extends over 16 amino acids. The CDR3 loop is CASSQIGQGRSPPQHF. The CDR3 region has the DNA TGCGCCAGCAGCCAAATCGGACAGGGCAGGTCTCCGCCCCAGCATTTT.

This sequence joins TRBV24-1 and TRBJ1-2; D is perhaps TRBD1 (6 bases). Trimming shortened V by 3 bases and J by 4 bases, and 17 bases separated the two germline ends. The CDR3 extends over 16 amino acids. The germline CDR1 and CDR2 sequences are KGHDR and SFDVKD. The CDR3 region is CATSDQQGETGYGYTF. CDR3 nucleotides: TGTGCCACCAGTGATCAACAGGGAGAGACGGGCTATGGCTACACCTTC.

This clone was detected once. V and J are TRBV30 and TRBJ2-1; D unresolved. CDR3 size: 11 residues. CDR1 and CDR2 from the germline V gene are GTSNPN and SVGIG (reference sequence). The V and J ends lost 1 base and 9 bases respectively, with 7 bases between them. The CDR3 loop is CAWSAASEQFF. DNA for the CDR3: TGTGCCTGGAGTGCCGCGAGTGAGCAGTTCTTC.

This chain uses TRBV2 with TRBJ1-4, with D maybe TRBD1 (6 bases). V was clipped by 7 bases and J by 0 bases, with 15 bases between them. The CDR3 extends over 16 amino acids. Germline V lookup: CDR1 SNHLY, CDR2 FYNNEI. CDR3: CASKAFPGATNEKLFF. In nucleotides, the CDR3 is TGTGCCAGCAAAGCATTTCCAGGGGCAACTAATGAAAAACTGTTTTTT.

The rearrangement joins TRBV9 to TRBJ1-1; TRBD1 is a possible D gene (6 bases). V was clipped by 3 bases and J by 12 bases, with 21 bases between them. The CDR3 runs to 14 residues. Germline CDR1 is SGDLS and CDR2 is YYNGEE. CDR3 nucleotides: TGTGCCAGCAGCGCGCTACAGGAGTCAGGGGTGTCTTTCTTT. It codes for CASSALQESGVSFF.

The gene calls are TRBV24-1 and TRBJ2-1, with 7 bases lining up with TRBD2. The length of the CDR3 is 14 residues. Germline lookup yields CDR1 KGHDR and CDR2 SFDVKD. Trimming cost V 7 bases and J 6 bases; bases outside gene matches: 8. CDR3 in amino acids: CATRPAGLSNEQFF. DNA for the CDR3: TGTGCCACCAGGCCAGCGGGGCTCTCCAATGAGCAGTTCTTC.

The gene calls are TRBV7-2 and TRBJ1-1, with a tentative D call TRBD1 (6 bases). The germline gives CDR1 SGHTA, CDR2 FQGNSA. V shed 6 bases and J shed 5 bases, with 19 bases lying between them. The CDR3 length is 15 residues. CDR3 in DNA: TGTGCCAGCAGGCTGGATTGGGGGGGCAGAACTGAAGCTTTCTTT. It yields the protein CASRLDWGGRTEAFF.

The chain combines TRBV3-1 (or the pseudogene TRBV3-2) with TRBJ2-5, with D perhaps TRBD2 (7 bases). The CDR3 has 15 amino acids. Trimming left V 1 base short and J 1 base short, with 10 bases between. CDR1 is LGHDT and CDR2 is YNNKEL in the germline V gene (reference sequence). As DNA, the CDR3 is TGTGCCAGCAGCCAAGCGGGGGGCTCCCAAGAGACCCAGTACTTC. Its translation is CASSQAGGSQETQYF.

The rearrangement links TRBV14 to TRBJ2-1; 10 bases are a match to TRBD1. Trimming took 6 bases from V and 1 from J; bases not matched to a gene: 15. The germline gives CDR1 SGHDN, CDR2 FVKESK. CDR3 length: 19 residues. The CDR3: CASSNRGGPGQGSYNEQFF. CDR3 in DNA: TGTGCCAGCAGTAATAGGGGGGGACCGGGACAGGGGTCCTACAATGAGCAGTTCTTC.